What follows describes a single T cell receptor (beta chain). The CDR3 covers 14 residues. Per the germline V gene, CDR1 is MNHEY and CDR2 is SMNVEV (reference sequence). V was shortened by 3 bases and J by 7 bases, with 12 bases between the two germline ends. Libraries for TCRalpha and TCRbeta carried sample barcodes and unique molecular identifiers via 5'RACE. TCRdb reprocessed the 5' RACE reads via MiXCR and lists one record per CDR3 protein. The data contain approximately 260,000 distinct CDR3 sequences, approximately 15% of them singletons. The entry originates in a study of T-cell memory formation after mild COVID-19.

The gene calls are TRBV27 and TRBJ1-4; D not resolved. The source of this sequence is a man aged 18 to 30 who had mild COVID-19 (a few samples of this study predate the infection). Cell type and time point are not known. What was sequenced was PBMCs or a T cell subset sorted from them (not recorded which). CDR3 loop: CASSFSRDPEKLFF. The CDR3 DNA follows: TGTGCCAGCAGTTTTTCCCGCGATCCTGAAAAACTGTTTTTT.